A selection of T cell receptor beta chains follows, all from one sample in a study of T-cell memory formation after mild COVID-19. Each CDR3 protein gets one entry after TCRdb re-called the 5' RACE reads with MiXCR. The sample yields over 120,000 distinct CDR3 sequences, 25% seen once. Material for sequencing was PBMCs or a T cell subset sorted from them (not recorded which). Receptors originate from an adult woman who had mild COVID-19 (a few samples of this study predate the infection). Cell type and time point are not known. Both conserved end residues are part of each CDR3. D genes are given only for firm matches. Clone size appears in some rows only: once, few, many, or a class for an expanded clone.

D gene	V gene	clone size	J gene	CDR3 protein	CDR3 DNA
.	TRBV4-1	.	TRBJ2-3	CASSQESAALDTQYF	TGCGCCAGCAGCCAAGAGTCCGCGGCGTTGGATACGCAGTATTTT
.	TRBV25-1	few	TRBJ2-2	CASSESQSTGELFF	TGTGCCAGCAGTGAATCGCAGAGCACCGGGGAGCTGTTTTTT
.	TRBV5-1	.	TRBJ1-1	CASGTGWDTEAFF	TGCGCCAGCGGAACAGGGTGGGACACTGAAGCTTTCTTT
.	TRBV7-9	.	TRBJ2-5	CASSSTNILGQETQYF	TGTGCCAGCAGTTCTACCAATATACTAGGCCAAGAGACCCAGTACTTC
.	TRBV15	.	TRBJ1-2	CATSAGNLYGYTF	TGTGCCACCAGCGCAGGAAACCTTTATGGCTACACCTTC
.	TRBV27	.	TRBJ2-7	CASSQQGYEQYF	TGTGCCAGCAGTCAACAGGGTTACGAGCAGTACTTC
.	TRBV7-9	.	TRBJ2-1	CASSGFGHEQFF	TGTGCCAGCAGCGGGTTCGGACATGAGCAGTTCTTC
.	TRBV29-1	.	TRBJ2-7	CSVVSPSDAYEQYF	TGCAGCGTTGTCTCGCCTAGCGACGCCTACGAGCAGTACTTC
TRBD1	TRBV7-6	.	TRBJ1-1	CASSPDRVNAEAFF	TGTGCCAGCAGCCCGGACAGGGTCAACGCTGAAGCTTTCTTT
.	TRBV4-1	.	TRBJ2-7	CASSQVQAGYEQYF	TGCGCCAGCAGCCAAGTGCAGGCAGGGTACGAGCAGTACTTC
TRBD1	TRBV7-9	once	TRBJ1-5	CASSRTGDLGNQPQHF	TGTGCCAGCAGCAGGACAGGGGACCTCGGCAATCAGCCCCAGCATTTT
TRBD2	TRBV6-6	.	TRBJ2-1	CATRLAGINGKGGEQFF	TGTGCCACCAGACTAGCGGGGATAAACGGAAAAGGGGGTGAGCAGTTCTTC
.	TRBV5-4	once	TRBJ1-2	CASSSAPGHGYTF	TGTGCCAGCAGTTCGGCCCCGGGTCATGGCTACACCTTC
.	TRBV3-1	.	TRBJ1-1	CASSYLNTEAFF	TGTGCCAGCAGTTATTTGAACACTGAAGCTTTCTTT
TRBD2	TRBV20-1	many	TRBJ2-1	CSASGLAGYNEQFF	TGCAGTGCTAGCGGACTAGCGGGCTACAATGAGCAGTTCTTC
.	TRBV7-8	.	TRBJ2-6	CASSLESAGYDTSSGANVLTF	TGTGCCAGCAGCTTAGAATCGGCGGGTTATGACACCAGCTCTGGGGCCAACGTCCTGACTTTC
TRBD1	TRBV4-2	.	TRBJ2-7	CASSQRDSSYEQYF	TGTGCCAGCAGCCAAAGGGACAGCTCCTACGAGCAGTACTTC
TRBD2	TRBV9	.	TRBJ2-7	CASSVEWGGDYEQYF	TGTGCCAGCAGCGTAGAGTGGGGGGGAGACTACGAGCAGTACTTC
TRBD2	TRBV7-9	.	TRBJ2-7	CASSPLGSGLAFYEQYF	TGTGCCAGCAGCCCACTCGGCTCGGGACTAGCGTTCTACGAGCAGTACTTC
.	TRBV29-1	.	TRBJ2-3	CSTTGTSTDTQYF	TGCAGCACTACCGGGACTAGCACAGATACGCAGTATTTT
.	TRBV29-1	.	TRBJ1-1	CSVDRGEGDTEAFF	TGCAGCGTAGACAGAGGGGAAGGGGACACTGAAGCTTTCTTT
.	TRBV20-1	few	TRBJ2-7	CSARDGARDSYEQYF	TGCAGTGCTAGAGATGGGGCCAGAGATAGCTACGAGCAGTACTTC
.	TRBV20-1	few	TRBJ1-1	CSAREDSSAWAEAFF	TGCAGTGCTAGAGAAGACAGTTCGGCATGGGCTGAAGCTTTCTTT
.	TRBV2	few	TRBJ2-3	CASSEARGEDTQYF	TGTGCCAGCAGTGAAGCGCGCGGGGAAGATACGCAGTATTTT
TRBD1	TRBV11-2	few	TRBJ2-4	CASSTTWTGGAPKNIQYF	TGTGCCAGCAGTACCACCTGGACAGGGGGGGCACCCAAAAACATTCAGTACTTC
.	TRBV6-2/TRBV6-3	.	TRBJ2-1	CASMNFVRPYNEQFF	TGTGCCAGCATGAACTTCGTCCGCCCCTACAATGAGCAGTTCTTC
.	TRBV14	.	TRBJ1-6	CASSQDWEGVNSPLHF	TGTGCCAGCAGCCAAGATTGGGAAGGGGTGAATTCACCCCTCCACTTT